Listed here is a single TCR beta chain. The sample belongs to a study of CXCR4 blockade with PD-1 therapy in pancreatic cancer. Here immunoSEQ multiplex PCR was the method, and the copy in TCRdb shows in-frame clones only, minus some. The repertoire consists of 4,700 or so clones, with 55% occurring once and the leading ten covering 6.5% to 8%. The V gene lost 6 bases and the J gene lost 2 bases, with 11 bases spanning the gap. This CDR3 is 13 amino acids long. Sample: tumor tissue. The TCR sequence derives from a human donor with pancreatic ductal adenocarcinoma. The chain uses TRBV23-1 and TRBJ2-7, with D hard to call. TRBV23-1 is labeled an ORF, and its function is uncertain. The CDR3, as DNA: TGCGCCAGCAGCCAAGGCAGAGCCTACGAGCAGTACTTC. Translated: CASSQGRAYEQYF.